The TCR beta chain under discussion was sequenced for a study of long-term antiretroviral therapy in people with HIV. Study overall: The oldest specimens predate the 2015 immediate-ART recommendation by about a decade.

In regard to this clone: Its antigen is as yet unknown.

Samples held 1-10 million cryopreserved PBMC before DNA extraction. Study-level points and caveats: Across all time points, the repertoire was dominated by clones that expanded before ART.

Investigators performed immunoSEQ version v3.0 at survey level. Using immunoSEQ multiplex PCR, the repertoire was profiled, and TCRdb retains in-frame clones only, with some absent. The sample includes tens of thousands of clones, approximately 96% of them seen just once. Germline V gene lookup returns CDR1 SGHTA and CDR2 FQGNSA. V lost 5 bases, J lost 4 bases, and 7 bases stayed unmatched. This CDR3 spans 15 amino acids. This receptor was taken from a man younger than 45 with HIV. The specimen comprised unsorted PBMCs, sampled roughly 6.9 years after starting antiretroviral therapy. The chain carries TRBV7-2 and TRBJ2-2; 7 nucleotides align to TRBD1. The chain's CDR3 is CASSVDRAGTGELFF. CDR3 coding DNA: TGTGCCAGCAGCGTTGACAGGGCGGGCACCGGGGAGCTGTTTTTT.